These T cell receptor beta chains were read from a single sample in a study of shared clonotypes between healthy human individuals. Sequencing was performed with immunoSEQ multiplex PCR; in TCRdb, only in-frame clones are kept and a portion is missing. In the table there are about 2.3 million clones, about 90% of which are singletons. The material sequenced was naive CD4+ T cells from PBMCs. These receptors were obtained from a man aged 18 to 30 in good health. Some clones in this sample may be carry-over from other donors' samples. Each CDR3 is given with its conserved first and last residue. The order of the fields is clone size, D gene, J gene, V gene, CDR3 protein, CDR3 DNA. D genes are given only for firm matches. Only some rows state a clone size, as once, few, many or a class for expanded clones.

abundance: .
d_gene: TRBD1
j_gene: TRBJ2-7
v_gene: TRBV27
CDR3aa: CASSSTRTGGHEQYF
CDR3nt: TGTGCCAGCAGTTCCACCAGGACAGGGGGCCACGAGCAGTACTTC

abundance: .
d_gene: TRBD2
j_gene: TRBJ2-5
v_gene: TRBV11-3
CDR3aa: CASSSGLAGIETQYF
CDR3nt: TGTGCCAGCAGCTCGGGACTAGCGGGAATAGAGACCCAGTACTTC

abundance: .
d_gene: .
j_gene: TRBJ2-5
v_gene: TRBV7-9
CDR3aa: CASSLYTDRKETQYF
CDR3nt: TGTGCCAGCAGCTTATATACCGACAGGAAAGAGACCCAGTACTTC

abundance: once
d_gene: .
j_gene: TRBJ1-1
v_gene: TRBV29-1
CDR3aa: CSVGHTEAFF
CDR3nt: TGCAGCGTTGGCCACACTGAAGCTTTCTTT

abundance: .
d_gene: TRBD2
j_gene: TRBJ2-5
v_gene: TRBV28
CDR3aa: CASGTREGHETQYF
CDR3nt: TGTGCCAGCGGTACCCGGGAGGGCCACGAGACCCAGTACTTC

abundance: .
d_gene: .
j_gene: TRBJ2-2
v_gene: TRBV28
CDR3aa: CASSFSQGMDTGELFF
CDR3nt: TGTGCCAGCAGTTTTTCGCAGGGTATGGACACCGGGGAGCTGTTTTTT

abundance: once
d_gene: TRBD1
j_gene: TRBJ1-1
v_gene: TRBV7-3
CDR3aa: CASSLDRGRGTEAFF
CDR3nt: TGTGCCAGCAGCTTGGACAGGGGGCGAGGCACTGAAGCTTTCTTT

abundance: .
d_gene: .
j_gene: TRBJ1-1
v_gene: TRBV5-1
CDR3aa: CASSPLAGTNTEAFF
CDR3nt: TGCGCCAGCAGCCCGCTGGCAGGGACGAACACTGAAGCTTTCTTT

abundance: .
d_gene: .
j_gene: TRBJ2-1
v_gene: TRBV4-2
CDR3aa: CASSQDLGRHNEQFF
CDR3nt: TGTGCCAGCAGCCAAGATTTAGGGCGGCACAATGAGCAGTTCTTC

abundance: .
d_gene: .
j_gene: TRBJ1-2
v_gene: TRBV7-9
CDR3aa: CASSFAGANYGYTF
CDR3nt: TGTGCCAGCAGCTTCGCAGGGGCTAACTATGGCTACACCTTC

abundance: few
d_gene: .
j_gene: TRBJ1-4
v_gene: TRBV7-9
CDR3aa: CASSHEIANEKLFF
CDR3nt: TGTGCCAGCAGCCACGAGATAGCTAATGAAAAACTGTTTTTT

abundance: .
d_gene: .
j_gene: TRBJ2-4
v_gene: TRBV7-9
CDR3aa: CASSHSVRDGKNIQYF
CDR3nt: TGTGCCAGCAGCCACAGCGTCCGGGACGGGAAAAACATTCAGTACTTC

abundance: .
d_gene: .
j_gene: TRBJ1-1
v_gene: TRBV28
CDR3aa: CASELEGTEAFF
CDR3nt: TGTGCCAGCGAACTAGAAGGGACTGAAGCTTTCTTT

abundance: once
d_gene: .
j_gene: TRBJ2-3
v_gene: TRBV20-1
CDR3aa: CSARVVDTQYF
CDR3nt: TGCAGTGCTAGAGTGGTCGATACGCAGTATTTT

abundance: .
d_gene: TRBD1
j_gene: TRBJ2-3
v_gene: TRBV9
CDR3aa: CASSVATGGDTQYF
CDR3nt: TGTGCCAGCAGCGTAGCAACAGGGGGGGATACGCAGTATTTT

abundance: .
d_gene: TRBD2
j_gene: TRBJ2-1
v_gene: TRBV7-2
CDR3aa: CASSPEGTSGIYNEQFF
CDR3nt: TGTGCCAGCAGCCCCGAGGGGACTAGCGGGATATACAATGAGCAGTTCTTC

abundance: .
d_gene: .
j_gene: TRBJ2-1
v_gene: TRBV20-1
CDR3aa: CSAGGPAEQFF
CDR3nt: TGCAGTGCTGGAGGACCTGCCGAGCAGTTCTTC

abundance: .
d_gene: TRBD2
j_gene: TRBJ2-1
v_gene: TRBV4-1
CDR3aa: CASSQEGNGRIPYNEQFF
CDR3nt: TGCGCCAGCAGCCAAGAGGGTAACGGGAGGATACCCTACAATGAGCAGTTCTTC

abundance: .
d_gene: .
j_gene: TRBJ1-1
v_gene: TRBV4-3
CDR3aa: CASSQEGRSGAFF
CDR3nt: TGCGCCAGCAGCCAAGAGGGGCGATCCGGAGCTTTCTTT

abundance: .
d_gene: TRBD2
j_gene: TRBJ2-3
v_gene: TRBV5-1
CDR3aa: CASQREGAADTQYF
CDR3nt: TGCGCCAGCCAGCGGGAGGGAGCCGCAGATACGCAGTATTTT

abundance: .
d_gene: TRBD1
j_gene: TRBJ2-2
v_gene: TRBV4-1
CDR3aa: CASSPGGARDRGTGELFF
CDR3nt: TGCGCCAGCAGCCCCGGGGGCGCCCGGGACAGGGGCACCGGGGAGCTGTTTTTT

abundance: .
d_gene: .
j_gene: TRBJ2-2
v_gene: TRBV5-4
CDR3aa: CASSSLGDTGELFF
CDR3nt: TGTGCCAGCAGCTCCCTAGGAGACACCGGGGAGCTGTTTTTT

abundance: .
d_gene: .
j_gene: TRBJ2-6
v_gene: TRBV7-2
CDR3aa: CASSSRGGGANVLTF
CDR3nt: TGTGCCAGCAGCTCGAGGGGAGGTGGGGCCAACGTCCTGACTTTC

abundance: .
d_gene: .
j_gene: TRBJ2-5
v_gene: TRBV6-5
CDR3aa: CASSYSRTLETQYF
CDR3nt: TGTGCCAGCAGTTATAGCCGGACATTGGAGACCCAGTACTTC

abundance: .
d_gene: .
j_gene: TRBJ2-2
v_gene: TRBV19
CDR3aa: CASSIDGGPNTNTGELFF
CDR3nt: TGTGCCAGTAGTATAGACGGGGGGCCCAATACGAACACCGGGGAGCTGTTTTTT

abundance: .
d_gene: .
j_gene: TRBJ2-7
v_gene: TRBV6-5
CDR3aa: CASSYAGKQYF
CDR3nt: TGTGCCAGCAGCTACGCGGGGAAGCAGTACTTC

abundance: .
d_gene: .
j_gene: TRBJ2-6
v_gene: TRBV5-5
CDR3aa: CASSQTPSGANVLTF
CDR3nt: TGTGCCAGCAGCCAGACACCCTCTGGGGCCAACGTCCTGACTTTC

abundance: few
d_gene: .
j_gene: TRBJ1-4
v_gene: TRBV28
CDR3aa: CATRYEKLFF
CDR3nt: TGTGCCACCCGCTATGAAAAACTGTTTTTT

abundance: .
d_gene: TRBD2
j_gene: TRBJ2-7
v_gene: TRBV6-1
CDR3aa: CASSDGGLAGEQYF
CDR3nt: TGTGCCAGCAGTGACGGGGGACTAGCGGGCGAGCAGTACTTC

abundance: .
d_gene: .
j_gene: TRBJ2-1
v_gene: TRBV6-1
CDR3aa: CASSEHIRGGPFF
CDR3nt: TGTGCCAGCAGTGAACATATAAGGGGGGGACCGTTCTTC

abundance: .
d_gene: .
j_gene: TRBJ2-3
v_gene: TRBV10-3
CDR3aa: CAISDEGVRTDTQYF
CDR3nt: TGTGCCATCAGTGATGAAGGGGTAAGGACAGATACGCAGTATTTT

abundance: .
d_gene: .
j_gene: TRBJ2-7
v_gene: TRBV7-9
CDR3aa: CASSSPQSSPETLTYEQYF
CDR3nt: TGTGCCAGCAGCTCCCCCCAATCCTCCCCGGAGACGCTTACCTACGAGCAGTACTTC

abundance: .
d_gene: .
j_gene: TRBJ2-1
v_gene: TRBV18
CDR3aa: CASSPNQGGNSYNEQFF
CDR3nt: TGTGCCAGCTCACCAAACCAGGGCGGGAACTCCTACAATGAGCAGTTCTTC

abundance: .
d_gene: .
j_gene: TRBJ1-1
v_gene: TRBV7-9
CDR3aa: CASTIREDTEAFF
CDR3nt: TGTGCCAGCACCATTCGGGAGGACACTGAAGCTTTCTTT

abundance: .
d_gene: .
j_gene: TRBJ1-2
v_gene: TRBV29-1
CDR3aa: CSVDRATDYGYTF
CDR3nt: TGCAGCGTTGACAGGGCGACAGACTATGGCTACACCTTC

abundance: .
d_gene: .
j_gene: TRBJ2-5
v_gene: TRBV5-4
CDR3aa: CASSPQPSETQYF
CDR3nt: TGTGCCAGCAGCCCCCAACCCTCGGAGACCCAGTACTTC

abundance: .
d_gene: TRBD2
j_gene: TRBJ2-1
v_gene: TRBV27
CDR3aa: CASSLRGSGRIAGYNEQFF
CDR3nt: TGTGCCAGCAGTCTACGAGGGTCCGGAAGGATAGCGGGGTACAATGAGCAGTTCTTC

abundance: .
d_gene: .
j_gene: TRBJ1-2
v_gene: TRBV6-1
CDR3aa: CASSEILGYGYTF
CDR3nt: TGTGCCAGCAGTGAAATTTTGGGCTATGGCTACACCTTC

abundance: .
d_gene: .
j_gene: TRBJ2-2
v_gene: TRBV28
CDR3aa: CASTSSGTHTGELFF
CDR3nt: TGTGCCAGCACCTCATCCGGGACCCACACCGGGGAGCTGTTTTTT

abundance: .
d_gene: .
j_gene: TRBJ2-7
v_gene: TRBV5-1
CDR3aa: CASSLYAGSYEQYF
CDR3nt: TGCGCCAGCAGCTTGTACGCAGGGTCCTACGAGCAGTACTTC

abundance: once
d_gene: .
j_gene: TRBJ1-4
v_gene: TRBV19
CDR3aa: CASSGAANEKLFF
CDR3nt: TGTGCCAGTAGTGGAGCTGCTAATGAAAAACTGTTTTTT

abundance: .
d_gene: .
j_gene: TRBJ2-7
v_gene: TRBV4-3
CDR3aa: CASSQDTRDYEQYF
CDR3nt: TGCGCCAGCAGCCAAGATACGAGGGACTACGAGCAGTACTTC

abundance: .
d_gene: .
j_gene: TRBJ1-4
v_gene: TRBV7-9
CDR3aa: CASSLVSTSEKLFF
CDR3nt: TGTGCCAGCAGCTTAGTGTCCACGAGTGAAAAACTGTTTTTT

abundance: once
d_gene: .
j_gene: TRBJ1-1
v_gene: TRBV1
CDR3aa: CTSSLRPDRRNTEAFF
CDR3nt: TGCACCAGCAGCCTTAGACCCGACAGGAGGAACACTGAAGCTTTCTTT

abundance: .
d_gene: .
j_gene: TRBJ1-1
v_gene: TRBV28
CDR3aa: CASSFLTLGGRPPNTEAFF
CDR3nt: TGTGCCAGCAGTTTTCTCACTTTGGGAGGCAGGCCACCGAACACTGAAGCTTTCTTT

abundance: .
d_gene: TRBD1
j_gene: TRBJ1-2
v_gene: TRBV10-3
CDR3aa: CAIRTGQPSSIPTF
CDR3nt: TGTGCCATCAGAACGGGACAGCCAAGTTCTATTCCCACCTTC

abundance: once
d_gene: .
j_gene: TRBJ2-5
v_gene: TRBV7-2
CDR3aa: CASSLVGLLVIWAETQYF
CDR3nt: TGTGCCAGCAGCTTAGTGGGCCTATTGGTGATTTGGGCAGAGACCCAGTACTTC

abundance: .
d_gene: .
j_gene: TRBJ1-1
v_gene: TRBV25-1
CDR3aa: CASSEWFRGGNTEAFF
CDR3nt: TGTGCCAGCAGTGAATGGTTTAGGGGGGGGAACACTGAAGCTTTCTTT

abundance: once
d_gene: .
j_gene: TRBJ1-1
v_gene: TRBV29-1
CDR3aa: CSVAVNTEAFF
CDR3nt: TGCAGCGTAGCAGTGAACACTGAAGCTTTCTTT

abundance: once
d_gene: TRBD1
j_gene: TRBJ1-4
v_gene: TRBV28
CDR3aa: CASSWDRGREKLFF
CDR3nt: TGTGCCAGCAGTTGGGACAGGGGACGTGAAAAACTGTTTTTT

abundance: once
d_gene: .
j_gene: TRBJ2-1
v_gene: TRBV7-3
CDR3aa: CASSPRGGHNEQFF
CDR3nt: TGTGCCAGCAGTCCCCGGGGAGGCCACAATGAGCAGTTCTTC

abundance: .
d_gene: .
j_gene: TRBJ2-3
v_gene: TRBV11-2
CDR3aa: CASSLDRVSTDTQYF
CDR3nt: TGTGCCAGCAGCTTAGACAGGGTCAGCACAGATACGCAGTATTTT

abundance: .
d_gene: TRBD2
j_gene: TRBJ2-3
v_gene: TRBV30
CDR3aa: CAWSNSGGLGTDTQYF
CDR3nt: TGTGCCTGGAGCAATAGCGGGGGTCTGGGCACAGATACGCAGTATTTT

abundance: .
d_gene: .
j_gene: TRBJ1-1
v_gene: TRBV10-3
CDR3aa: CAIRTEGGTEAFF
CDR3nt: TGTGCCATCAGGACGGAAGGAGGCACTGAAGCTTTCTTT

abundance: .
d_gene: TRBD2
j_gene: TRBJ2-2
v_gene: TRBV7-9
CDR3aa: CASRPGNLRTGTSSGELFF
CDR3nt: TGTGCCAGCCGCCCAGGAAACCTAAGAACGGGGACTAGCTCCGGGGAGCTGTTTTTT

abundance: .
d_gene: .
j_gene: TRBJ2-5
v_gene: TRBV7-3
CDR3aa: CASSPHREETQYF
CDR3nt: TGTGCCAGCAGCCCCCACAGGGAAGAGACCCAGTACTTC

abundance: .
d_gene: TRBD2
j_gene: TRBJ2-1
v_gene: TRBV10-3
CDR3aa: CATGTSGSYEQFF
CDR3nt: TGTGCCACCGGGACTAGCGGGAGCTATGAGCAGTTCTTC

abundance: .
d_gene: .
j_gene: TRBJ1-1
v_gene: TRBV25-1
CDR3aa: CASSESGAGMMNTEAFF
CDR3nt: TGTGCCAGCAGTGAATCCGGGGCTGGAATGATGAACACTGAAGCTTTCTTT

abundance: .
d_gene: TRBD2
j_gene: TRBJ2-1
v_gene: TRBV6-5
CDR3aa: CASSSGRAENEQFF
CDR3nt: TGTGCCAGCAGCAGCGGGAGGGCGGAGAATGAGCAGTTCTTC

abundance: .
d_gene: .
j_gene: TRBJ2-7
v_gene: TRBV7-2
CDR3aa: CASSLVGGASFGGQYF
CDR3nt: TGTGCCAGCAGCTTAGTCGGGGGAGCGAGCTTCGGCGGGCAGTACTTC